The present entry profiles one T cell receptor (beta chain) with its context. The antigen remains unidentified. With V trimmed by 5 bases and J by 6 bases, 8 bases remained unmatched. The length of the CDR3 is 15 residues. CDR1 is SGHAT and CDR2 is FQNNGV in the germline V gene. Data came from immunoSEQ multiplex PCR; TCRdb stores just in-frame clones and leaves some out. The sample holds about 19,000 clones, about 80% seen once. This sample is drawn from a study of PD-1 blockade in mismatch repair-deficient tumors. Broader study findings: After pembrolizumab, tumor-resident clones rose rapidly, then generally contracted before radiologic responses.

The chain links TRBV11-2 to TRBJ2-3; 10 bases map to TRBD2. The sample here was PBMCs, taken 52 weeks after starting pembrolizumab. The TCR originated in an adult with mismatch repair-deficient cancer. CDR3 in amino acids: CASSEDLAGADTQYF. CDR3 bases: TGTGCCAGCAGCGAGGATCTAGCGGGAGCTGATACGCAGTATTTT.